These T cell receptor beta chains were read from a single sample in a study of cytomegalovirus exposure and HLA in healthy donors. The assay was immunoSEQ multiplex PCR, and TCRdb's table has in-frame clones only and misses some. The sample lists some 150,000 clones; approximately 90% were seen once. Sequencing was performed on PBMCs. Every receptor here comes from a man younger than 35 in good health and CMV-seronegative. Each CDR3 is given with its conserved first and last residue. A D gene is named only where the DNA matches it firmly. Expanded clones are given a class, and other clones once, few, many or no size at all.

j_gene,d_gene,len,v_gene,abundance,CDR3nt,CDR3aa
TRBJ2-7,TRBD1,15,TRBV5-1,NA,TGCGCCAGCAGCGCGGGACAGGGGGACGCCTACGAGCAGTACTTC,CASSAGQGDAYEQYF
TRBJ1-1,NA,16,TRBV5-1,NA,TGCGCCAGCAGCTTGGCCCAGGGGTACGTGAACACTGAAGCTTTCTTT,CASSLAQGYVNTEAFF
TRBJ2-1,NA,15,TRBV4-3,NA,TGCGCCAGCAGCCAAGAACTAGGCGGTTACAATGAGCAGTTCTTC,CASSQELGGYNEQFF
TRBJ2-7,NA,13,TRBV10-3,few,TGTGCCATCAGTGAGTCGGTAAGGGGCGAGCAGTACTTC,CAISESVRGEQYF
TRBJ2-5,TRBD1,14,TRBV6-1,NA,TGTGCCAGCAGTCCCGGGACAGGGTTTGGGACCCAGTACTTC,CASSPGTGFGTQYF
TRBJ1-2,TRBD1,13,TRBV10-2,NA,TGCGCCAGCAGTGGGGACAGGGGCTATGGCTACACCTTC,CASSGDRGYGYTF
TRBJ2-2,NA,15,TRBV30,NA,TGTGCCTGGATAGGCGGGGGCCTCTGGACCGGGGAGCTGTTTTTT,CAWIGGGLWTGELFF
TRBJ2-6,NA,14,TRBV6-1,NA,TGTGCCAGCGGGGGCCCCGGAGGGGCCAACGTCCTGACTTTC,CASGGPGGANVLTF
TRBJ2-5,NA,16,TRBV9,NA,TGTGCCAGCAGCGTAGACCTCGCGGGGACAGAAGAGACCCAGTACTTC,CASSVDLAGTEETQYF
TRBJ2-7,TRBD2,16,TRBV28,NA,TGTGCCAGCAGCTCCCCATCCCGCGGGGGGTCCTACGAGCAGTACTTC,CASSSPSRGGSYEQYF
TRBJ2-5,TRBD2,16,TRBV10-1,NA,TGCGCCAGCGCTGCGGGGGGATCCTCTGGGCTGGAGACCCAGTACTTC,CASAAGGSSGLETQYF
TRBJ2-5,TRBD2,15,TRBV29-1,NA,TGCAGCGCCAGTTTTGGGGGGGTTGGGAAGGAGACCCAGTACTTC,CSASFGGVGKETQYF